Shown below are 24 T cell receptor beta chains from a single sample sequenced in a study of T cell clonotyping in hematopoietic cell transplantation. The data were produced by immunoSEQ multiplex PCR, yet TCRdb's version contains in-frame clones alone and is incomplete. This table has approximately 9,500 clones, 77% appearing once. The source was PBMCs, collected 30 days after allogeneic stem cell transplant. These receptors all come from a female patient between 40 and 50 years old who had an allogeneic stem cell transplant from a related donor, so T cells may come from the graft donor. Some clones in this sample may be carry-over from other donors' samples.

CDR3 in DNA: TGTGCCAGCAGTTGGGGGGGATTCGATAGCAATCAGCCCCAGCATTTT. Translation gives CASSWGGFDSNQPQHF. The rearrangement joins TRBV28 to TRBJ1-5; D might be TRBD1 (5 bases). Between the trimmed V and J ends, which lost 4 bases and 0 bases, there was a span of 13 bases. The germline V gene has CDR1 MDHEN and CDR2 SYDVKM. The CDR3 spans 16 residues.

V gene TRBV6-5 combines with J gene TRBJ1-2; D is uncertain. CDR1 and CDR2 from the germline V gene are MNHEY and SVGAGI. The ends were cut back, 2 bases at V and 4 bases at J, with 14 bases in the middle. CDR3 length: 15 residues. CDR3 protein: CASSYGLAGSYGYTF. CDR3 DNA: TGTGCCAGCAGTTACGGGTTGGCAGGCTCCTATGGCTACACCTTC.

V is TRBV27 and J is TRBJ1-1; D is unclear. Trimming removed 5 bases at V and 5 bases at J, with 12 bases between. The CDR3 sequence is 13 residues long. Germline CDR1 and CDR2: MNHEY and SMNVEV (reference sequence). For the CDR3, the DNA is TGTGCCAGCAGTGCTCGGATGGGAACTGAAGCTTTCTTT. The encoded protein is CASSARMGTEAFF.

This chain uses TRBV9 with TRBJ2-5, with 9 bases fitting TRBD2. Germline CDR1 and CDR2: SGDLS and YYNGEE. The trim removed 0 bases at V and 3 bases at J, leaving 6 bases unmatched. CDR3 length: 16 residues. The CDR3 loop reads CASSVDPSGIKETQYF. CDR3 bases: TGTGCCAGCAGCGTAGACCCTAGCGGGATTAAAGAGACCCAGTACTTC.

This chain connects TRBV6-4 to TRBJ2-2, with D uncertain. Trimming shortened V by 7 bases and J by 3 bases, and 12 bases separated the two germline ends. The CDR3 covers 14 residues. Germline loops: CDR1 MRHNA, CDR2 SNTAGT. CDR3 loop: CASKDASDTGELFF. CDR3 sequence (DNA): TGTGCCAGCAAGGATGCCAGCGACACCGGGGAGCTGTTTTTT.

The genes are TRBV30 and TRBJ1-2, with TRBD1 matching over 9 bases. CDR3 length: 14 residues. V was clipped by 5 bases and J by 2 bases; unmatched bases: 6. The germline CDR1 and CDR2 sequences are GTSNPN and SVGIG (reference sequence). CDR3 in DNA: TGTGCCTGGGTCCGGGACAGGGCAAACTATGGCTACACCTTC. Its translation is CAWVRDRANYGYTF.

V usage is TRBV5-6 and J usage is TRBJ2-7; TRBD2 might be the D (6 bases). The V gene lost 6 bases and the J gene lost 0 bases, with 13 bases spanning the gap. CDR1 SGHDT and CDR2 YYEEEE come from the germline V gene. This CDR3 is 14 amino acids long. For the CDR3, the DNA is TGTGCCAGCACCAACCCCGGGAGCTCCTACGAGCAGTACTTC. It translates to CASTNPGSSYEQYF.

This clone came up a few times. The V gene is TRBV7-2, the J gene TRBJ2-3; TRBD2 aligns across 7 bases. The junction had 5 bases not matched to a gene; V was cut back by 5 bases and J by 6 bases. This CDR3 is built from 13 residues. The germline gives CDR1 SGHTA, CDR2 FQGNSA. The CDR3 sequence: CASSRQLADTQYF. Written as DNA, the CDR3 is TGTGCCAGCAGCCGCCAACTAGCGGATACGCAGTATTTT.

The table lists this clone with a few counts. The CDR3: CATSRVGQGAGEQFF. In DNA, the CDR3 is TGTGCCACCAGCAGGGTGGGACAGGGGGCTGGTGAGCAGTTCTTC. This chain uses TRBV15 with TRBJ2-1; 12 bases map to TRBD1. V was clipped by 3 bases and J by 9 bases; unmatched bases: 6. CDR1 is LNHNV, CDR2 YYDKDF, per germline (reference sequence). The CDR3 length is 15 residues.

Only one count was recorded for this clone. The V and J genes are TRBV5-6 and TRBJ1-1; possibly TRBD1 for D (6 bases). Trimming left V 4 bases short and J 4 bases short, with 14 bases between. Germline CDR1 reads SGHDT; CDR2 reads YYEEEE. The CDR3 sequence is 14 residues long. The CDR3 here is CASSLVGAGTEAFF. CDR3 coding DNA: TGTGCCAGCAGCCTGGTGGGGGCGGGCACTGAAGCTTTCTTT.

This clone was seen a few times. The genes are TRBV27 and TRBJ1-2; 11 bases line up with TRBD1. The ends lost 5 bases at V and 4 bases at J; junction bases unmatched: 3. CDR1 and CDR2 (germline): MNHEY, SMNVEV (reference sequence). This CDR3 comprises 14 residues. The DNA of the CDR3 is TGTGCCAGCAGTCCCGGACAGGGGGCCTATGGCTACACCTTC. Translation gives CASSPGQGAYGYTF.

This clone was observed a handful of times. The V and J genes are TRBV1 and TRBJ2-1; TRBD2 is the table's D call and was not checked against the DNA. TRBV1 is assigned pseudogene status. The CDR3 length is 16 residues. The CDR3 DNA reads TGCACCAGCAGCCAAGCCCTGAAGAGGTGGTTCAATGAGCAGTTCTTC. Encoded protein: CTSSQALKRWFNEQFF.

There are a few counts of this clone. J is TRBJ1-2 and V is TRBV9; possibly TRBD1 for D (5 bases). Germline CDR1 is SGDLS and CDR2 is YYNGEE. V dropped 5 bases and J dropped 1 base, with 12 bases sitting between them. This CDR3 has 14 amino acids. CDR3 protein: CASSKGRDNYGYTF. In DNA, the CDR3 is TGTGCCAGCAGTAAGGGGAGGGATAACTATGGCTACACCTTC.

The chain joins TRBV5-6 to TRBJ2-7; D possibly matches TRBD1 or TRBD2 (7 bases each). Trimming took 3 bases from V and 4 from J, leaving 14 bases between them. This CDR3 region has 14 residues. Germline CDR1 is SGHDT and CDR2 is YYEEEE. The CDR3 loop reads CASSWEGQPYEQYF. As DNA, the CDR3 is TGTGCCAGCAGCTGGGAGGGACAGCCTTACGAGCAGTACTTC.

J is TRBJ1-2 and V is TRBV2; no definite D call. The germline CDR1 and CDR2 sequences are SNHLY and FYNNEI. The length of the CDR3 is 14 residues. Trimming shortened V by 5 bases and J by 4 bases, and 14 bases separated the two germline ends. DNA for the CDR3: TGTGCCAGCAGTTCAATGCCGGGGTTCTATGGCTACACCTTC. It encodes CASSSMPGFYGYTF.

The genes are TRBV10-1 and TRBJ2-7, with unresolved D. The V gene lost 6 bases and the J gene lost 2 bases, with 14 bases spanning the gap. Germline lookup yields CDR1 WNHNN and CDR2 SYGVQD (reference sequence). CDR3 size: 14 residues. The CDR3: CASSSRGRTYEQYF. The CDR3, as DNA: TGCGCCAGCAGCTCTCGCGGCAGGACCTACGAGCAGTACTTC.

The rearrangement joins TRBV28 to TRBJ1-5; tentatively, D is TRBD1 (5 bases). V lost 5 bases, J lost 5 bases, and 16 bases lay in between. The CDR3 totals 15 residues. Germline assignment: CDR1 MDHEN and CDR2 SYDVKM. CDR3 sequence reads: CASSPTPGQDQPQHF. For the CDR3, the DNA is TGTGCCAGCAGTCCGACTCCAGGGCAAGATCAGCCCCAGCATTTT.

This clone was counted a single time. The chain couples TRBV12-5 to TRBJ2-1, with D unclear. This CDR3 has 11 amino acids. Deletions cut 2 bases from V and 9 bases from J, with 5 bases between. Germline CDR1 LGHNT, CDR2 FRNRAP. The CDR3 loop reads CASGLLFEQFF. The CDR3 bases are TGTGCTAGTGGTTTGCTGTTTGAGCAGTTCTTC.

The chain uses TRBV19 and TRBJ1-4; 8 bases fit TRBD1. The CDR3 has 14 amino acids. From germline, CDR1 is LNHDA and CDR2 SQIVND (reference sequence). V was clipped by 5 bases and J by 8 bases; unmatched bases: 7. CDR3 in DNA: TGTGCCAGTAGTGAGCCAGGGGGCCGGGAAAAACTGTTTTTT. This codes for CASSEPGGREKLFF.

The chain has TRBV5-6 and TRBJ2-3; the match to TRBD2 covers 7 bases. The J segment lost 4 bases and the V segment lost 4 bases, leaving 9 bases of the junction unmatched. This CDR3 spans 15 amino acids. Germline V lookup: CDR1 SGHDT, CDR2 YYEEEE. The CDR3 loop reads CASSPGPLAADTQYF. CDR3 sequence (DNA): TGTGCCAGCAGCCCGGGGCCCCTAGCGGCAGATACGCAGTATTTT. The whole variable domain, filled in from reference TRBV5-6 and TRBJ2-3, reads DAGVTQSPTHLIKTRGQQVTLRCSPKSGHDTVSWYQQALGQGPQFIFQYYEEEERQRGNFPDRFSGHQFPNYSSELNVNALLLGDSALYLCASSPGPLAADTQYFGPGTRLTVL.

CDR3 nucleotides: TGTGCCAGCAGCTTAAGCATGGGCAGGGATTGGAATCAGCCCCAGCATTTT. Its translation is CASSLSMGRDWNQPQHF. The V and J genes are TRBV7-2 and TRBJ1-5, with D tentatively TRBD1 (5 bases). There are 17 residues in the CDR3. Deletions cut 2 bases from V and 4 bases from J, with 18 bases between. Germline values: CDR1 SGHTA, CDR2 FQGNSA.

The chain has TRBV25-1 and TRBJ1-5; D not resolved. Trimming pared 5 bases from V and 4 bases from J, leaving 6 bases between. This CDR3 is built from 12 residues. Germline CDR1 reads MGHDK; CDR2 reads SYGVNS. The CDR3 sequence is CASSYRNQPQHF. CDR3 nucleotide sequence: TGTGCCAGCAGTTACAGAAATCAGCCCCAGCATTTT.

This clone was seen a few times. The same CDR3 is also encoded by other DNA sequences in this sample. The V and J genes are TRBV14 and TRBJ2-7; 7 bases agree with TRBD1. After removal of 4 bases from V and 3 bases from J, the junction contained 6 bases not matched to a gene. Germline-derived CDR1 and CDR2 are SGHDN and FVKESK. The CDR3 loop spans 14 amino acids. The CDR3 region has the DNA TGTGCCAGCAGCCTGTCGGGACAGCTCTACGAGCAGTACTTC. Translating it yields CASSLSGQLYEQYF.

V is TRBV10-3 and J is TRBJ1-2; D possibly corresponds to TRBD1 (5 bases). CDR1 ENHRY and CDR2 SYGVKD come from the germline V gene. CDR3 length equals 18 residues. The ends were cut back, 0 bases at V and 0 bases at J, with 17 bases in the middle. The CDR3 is CAISESRVTQDPNYGYTF. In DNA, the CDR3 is TGTGCCATCAGTGAGTCGAGGGTGACACAGGACCCTAACTATGGCTACACCTTC.